These T cell receptor beta chains were read from a single sample in a study of OX40 agonist ivuxolimab in advanced cancers. Data came from immunoSEQ multiplex PCR; TCRdb stores just in-frame clones and leaves some out. The repertoire holds 100,000 or so clones, with about nine tenths as singletons. The material sequenced was CD4+ or CD8+ T cells sorted from blood, taken in a trial of the OX40 agonist ivuxolimab. Receptors originate from an adult with an advanced solid tumor such as melanoma, head and neck, liver or kidney cancer. The CDR3 runs from the conserved cysteine through the conserved F or W. A D gene is named only where the DNA matches it firmly. The size field is filled for only some rows; it gives once, few, many or a size class.

abundance,v_gene,d_gene,j_gene,CDR3aa,CDR3nt
.,TRBV28,TRBD2,TRBJ2-5,CASSLRTGGQETQYF,TGTGCCAGCAGTTTAAGGACGGGGGGTCAAGAGACCCAGTACTTC
.,TRBV7-2,.,TRBJ2-2,CASSLVAGFTGELFF,TGTGCCAGCAGCTTAGTGGCGGGCTTCACCGGGGAGCTGTTTTTT
.,TRBV14,.,TRBJ2-7,CASSRYSANYEQYF,TGTGCCAGCAGCCGGTATAGCGCGAACTACGAGCAGTACTTC
.,TRBV6-5,TRBD1,TRBJ2-7,CASSYVRDRAYEQYF,TGTGCCAGCAGTTACGTTCGGGACAGGGCTTACGAGCAGTACTTC
.,TRBV7-3,TRBD1,TRBJ2-1,CASSLDRGTYNEQFF,TGTGCCAGCAGCTTGGACAGGGGTACGTACAATGAGCAGTTCTTC
.,TRBV28,.,TRBJ2-7,CASSLYNSGSSRHEQYF,TGTGCCAGCAGTTTATATAATTCGGGCAGCTCGCGCCACGAGCAGTACTTC
few,TRBV9,.,TRBJ2-1,CASSATIASEQFF,TGTGCCAGCAGCGCGACTATTGCCAGTGAGCAGTTCTTC
.,TRBV5-4,TRBD1,TRBJ1-2,CASSFTGGSLGGYTF,TGTGCCAGCAGCTTTACAGGGGGCTCTTTGGGAGGCTACACCTTC
.,TRBV7-2,.,TRBJ2-7,CASSLSDTAGGEQYF,TGTGCCAGCAGTTTGTCGGACACCGCGGGTGGAGAGCAGTACTTC
.,TRBV28,TRBD1,TRBJ1-5,CASSPISGGGRGNQPQHF,TGTGCCAGCTCTCCCATCTCAGGGGGCGGAAGGGGCAATCAGCCCCAGCATTTT
.,TRBV18,.,TRBJ2-7,CASSRDLSNEQYF,TGTGCCAGCTCACGGGACTTGAGTAACGAGCAGTACTTC
few,TRBV30,.,TRBJ1-3,CAWSVGGTGNTIYF,TGTGCCTGGAGTGTTGGGGGCACTGGAAACACCATATATTTT
.,TRBV7-2,.,TRBJ1-4,CASSSREATNEKLFF,TGTGCCAGCAGCTCTAGGGAAGCAACTAATGAAAAACTGTTTTTT
.,TRBV28,TRBD1,TRBJ1-5,CASSRYRGRGSNQPQHF,TGTGCCAGCAGTCGCTACAGGGGCCGGGGGAGCAATCAGCCCCAGCATTTT
.,TRBV19,.,TRBJ1-1,CASKDGNTEAFF,TGTGCCAGTAAAGACGGTAACACTGAAGCTTTCTTT
.,TRBV11-2,.,TRBJ2-3,CASSLGRAADTQYF,TGTGCCAGCAGCTTAGGCCGGGCCGCAGATACGCAGTATTTT
.,TRBV2,.,TRBJ1-5,CASSSGQPQHF,TGTGCCAGCAGTTCGGGCCAGCCCCAGCATTTT
.,TRBV5-6,TRBD1,TRBJ2-2,CASSLKGAGGELFF,TGTGCCAGCAGCTTGAAGGGGGCCGGCGGGGAGCTGTTTTTT
.,TRBV7-9,TRBD2,TRBJ2-1,CASSPLERGSLQFF,TGTGCCAGCAGCCCCTTGGAGCGGGGTTCCCTACAGTTCTTC
.,TRBV5-1,TRBD2,TRBJ2-1,CASSIGSGRSSLFSYNEQFF,TGCGCCAGCAGCATAGGTAGCGGGAGGTCCTCTCTCTTCTCCTACAATGAGCAGTTCTTC
.,TRBV28,.,TRBJ1-4,CASSFGGGADEKLFF,TGTGCCAGCAGTTTTGGGGGGGGCGCCGATGAAAAACTGTTTTTT
.,TRBV19,TRBD1,TRBJ2-5,CASRPSGQGETQYF,TGTGCCAGTAGGCCCTCGGGACAGGGAGAGACCCAGTACTTC
once,TRBV11-2,.,TRBJ2-5,CASSSFRGFETQYF,TGTGCCAGCAGCTCGTTCCGCGGGTTCGAGACCCAGTACTTC
.,TRBV9,.,TRBJ1-3,CASSGRQENTIYF,TGTGCCAGCAGCGGGCGGCAGGAAAACACCATATATTTT
.,TRBV11-1,TRBD1,TRBJ2-7,CASSKTRQGHYEQYF,TGTGCCAGCAGCAAAACAAGACAGGGACACTACGAGCAGTACTTC
.,TRBV2,.,TRBJ2-2,CASKDRTGELFF,TGTGCCAGCAAGGACCGCACCGGGGAGCTGTTTTTT
once,TRBV7-2,.,TRBJ2-7,CASSLGGGGYYEQYF,TGTGCCAGCAGCTTAGGAGGTGGGGGATACTACGAGCAGTACTTC
.,TRBV10-1,TRBD2,TRBJ2-2,CASSEPRLAAPGELFF,TGCGCCAGCAGTGAGCCCCGACTAGCGGCCCCCGGGGAGCTGTTTTTT
.,TRBV6-5,.,TRBJ1-5,CASSSRSNQPQHF,TGTGCCAGCAGTTCTCGTAGCAATCAGCCCCAGCATTTT
.,TRBV5-5,.,TRBJ1-5,CASSFGTRHQPQHF,TGTGCCAGCAGCTTTGGGACACGGCATCAGCCCCAGCATTTT
.,TRBV9,.,TRBJ2-7,CASSSYLGYEQYF,TGTGCCAGCAGCTCTTACCTAGGGTACGAGCAGTACTTC
once,TRBV2,.,TRBJ2-3,CASSEGGPLTDTQYF,TGTGCCAGCAGTGAGGGGGGGCCCCTCACAGATACGCAGTATTTT
.,TRBV7-2,.,TRBJ2-5,CASSPRLGLTGTQYF,TGTGCCAGCAGCCCTCGGTTGGGTCTCACCGGGACCCAGTACTTC
few,TRBV7-6,TRBD1,TRBJ2-3,CASSLTGGASTDTQYF,TGTGCCAGCAGCTTGACAGGGGGCGCCTCGACAGATACGCAGTATTTT
.,TRBV7-2,.,TRBJ2-5,CASSLAGSQETQYF,TGTGCCAGCAGCTTAGCTGGCAGCCAAGAGACCCAGTACTTC
.,TRBV7-2,.,TRBJ2-7,CASSLAGVNYEQYF,TGTGCCAGCAGCTTAGCAGGGGTCAACTACGAGCAGTACTTC
.,TRBV7-8,.,TRBJ2-1,CASSTRGLAALEQFF,TGTGCCAGCAGCACCCGAGGATTAGCGGCTCTTGAGCAGTTCTTC
.,TRBV28,.,TRBJ2-2,CASRRGGNTGELFF,TGTGCCAGCAGGAGGGGGGGGAACACCGGGGAGCTGTTTTTT
.,TRBV5-4,.,TRBJ2-7,CASSLAGTRGYEQYF,TGTGCCAGCAGCTTGGCCGGTACTAGGGGCTACGAGCAGTACTTC
.,TRBV5-1,TRBD2,TRBJ2-1,CASSPNLLAGGVSHEQFF,TGCGCCAGCAGCCCCAACCTTCTAGCGGGAGGGGTTAGTCATGAGCAGTTCTTC
once,TRBV7-2,.,TRBJ2-1,CASSTPGSEQFF,TGTGCCAGCAGCACCCCCGGGAGTGAGCAGTTCTTC
.,TRBV28,.,TRBJ1-5,CASSFWGARGNQPQHF,TGTGCCAGCAGTTTTTGGGGCGCGCGGGGCAATCAGCCCCAGCATTTT
.,TRBV6-5,TRBD1,TRBJ1-4,CASSYSTGEKLFF,TGTGCCAGCAGTTACTCGACAGGGGAAAAACTGTTTTTT
few,TRBV7-6,.,TRBJ2-1,CASSPEPYNEQFF,TGTGCCAGCAGCCCGGAGCCCTACAATGAGCAGTTCTTC
.,TRBV27,.,TRBJ2-1,CASSSRGSYNEQFF,TGTGCCAGCAGTTCCAGGGGCTCCTACAATGAGCAGTTCTTC
.,TRBV9,.,TRBJ2-3,CASSVVESTDTQYF,TGTGCCAGCAGCGTAGTTGAGAGCACAGATACGCAGTATTTT
.,TRBV18,TRBD2,TRBJ2-1,CASSLGLARLEGEQFF,TGTGCCAGCTCACTGGGACTAGCCAGGTTGGAAGGAGAGCAGTTCTTC
.,TRBV15,.,TRBJ2-5,CATSRDVGEGETQYF,TGTGCCACCAGCAGAGATGTAGGGGAAGGGGAGACCCAGTACTTC
.,TRBV11-2,TRBD2,TRBJ2-3,CASSSTSGTDTQYF,TGTGCCAGCAGCTCGACTAGCGGCACAGATACGCAGTATTTT
once,TRBV5-4,.,TRBJ1-1,CASSLAQGLNTEAFF,TGTGCCAGCAGCTTGGCCCAGGGATTGAACACTGAAGCTTTCTTT
.,TRBV5-4,TRBD2,TRBJ2-3,CASSLGGGSGLDTQYF,TGTGCCAGCAGCTTGGGGGGCGGGAGTGGCTTAGATACGCAGTATTTT
.,TRBV9,.,TRBJ2-3,CASADPGSPTRTQYF,TGTGCCAGCGCCGACCCGGGCAGCCCGACACGGACGCAGTATTTT
.,TRBV7-8,TRBD2,TRBJ2-1,CASSLNGLAGGVEQFF,TGTGCCAGCAGCTTAAACGGGCTAGCGGGAGGGGTGGAGCAGTTCTTC